These 15 T cell receptor beta chains came from one sample sequenced in a study of cytomegalovirus exposure and HLA in healthy donors. 13 Jbeta primers and 60 Vbeta primers were used for the PCR. The protocol was immunoSEQ multiplex PCR, while the TCRdb copy is restricted to in-frame clones and leaves out a portion. This repertoire includes about 140,000 clones. Material for sequencing was PBMCs. These receptor sequences come from a woman between 18 and 29 years old in good health and CMV-seronegative.

The chain has TRBV4-2 and TRBJ2-1, with TRBD2 identical over 7 bases. V shed 0 bases and J 3 bases; nucleotides not matched to a gene: 5. The CDR3 totals 16 residues. Germline values: CDR1 LGHNA, CDR2 YNFKEQ. DNA for the CDR3: TGTGCCAGCAGCCAAGATGCTAGCGGACTCTACAATGAGCAGTTCTTC. Residues: CASSQDASGLYNEQFF.

The chain employs TRBV18 and TRBJ1-1; the D gene is possibly TRBD1 (6 bases). Trimming stripped 3 bases from V and 1 base from J, with 9 bases between. There are 14 residues in the CDR3. Germline V gene lookup returns CDR1 KGHSH and CDR2 LQKENI. The CDR3 DNA reads TGTGCCAGCTCACCGAAACAGGGGAACACTGAAGCTTTCTTT. It specifies CASSPKQGNTEAFF.

The V call is TRBV21-1, the J call TRBJ2-7; TRBD1, the D gene given by the table, was not confirmed from the DNA. TRBV21-1 is described as a pseudogene. This CDR3 is built from 17 residues. CDR3 region: CASSQGCIDRPFYEQYV. The CDR3 coding sequence is TGTGCCAGCAGCCAAGGGTGTATAGACAGACCATTCTACGAGCAGTACGTC.

The V and J genes are TRBV6-5 and TRBJ2-1; the match to TRBD2 covers 12 bases. This CDR3 contains 15 residues. J lost 6 bases, V lost 6 bases, and 6 bases had no gene match. Per germline, CDR1 MNHEY and CDR2 SVGAGI. DNA of the CDR3: TGTGCCAGCAGGTCCGGGACTAGCGGGTTCAATGAGCAGTTCTTC. It specifies CASRSGTSGFNEQFF.

The CDR3: CASSSWTGRSGNTIYF. The CDR3 nucleotides are TGTGCCAGCAGTTCCTGGACAGGCCGCTCTGGAAACACCATATATTTT. The chain employs TRBV28 and TRBJ1-3; 7 nucleotides align to TRBD1. J was trimmed by 0 bases and V by 4 bases; bases with no gene match: 6. The CDR3 spans 16 residues. Germline CDR1 MDHEN, CDR2 SYDVKM.

The gene calls are TRBV6-6 and TRBJ2-7; 7 nucleotides agree with TRBD1. The germline gives CDR1 MNHNY, CDR2 SVGAGI (reference sequence). The CDR3 runs 13 residues. V shed 6 bases and J 2 bases; nucleotides not matched to a gene: 4. This chain's CDR3 is CASRPDRAYEQYF. The CDR3 DNA reads TGTGCCAGCAGACCCGACAGGGCCTACGAGCAGTACTTC.

V usage is TRBV4-3 and J usage is TRBJ2-1; maybe TRBD1 (5 bases). Germline V CDR1 and CDR2: LGHNA, YSLEER. Trimming stripped 0 bases from V and 3 bases from J, with 15 bases between. The CDR3 consists of 17 residues. The DNA of the CDR3 is TGCGCCAGCAGCCAAGAAGGGGCGTCCCCAATCTACAATGAGCAGTTCTTC. Encoded protein: CASSQEGASPIYNEQFF.

The rearrangement links TRBV5-1 to TRBJ1-2; possible D gene TRBD1, 6 bases. V lost 4 bases to trimming and J lost 4 bases, with 11 bases between them. The CDR3 is made up of 13 amino acids. The germline CDR1 and CDR2 sequences are SGHRS and YFSETQ. The CDR3 DNA reads TGCGCCAGCAGCCCGGGGACAAGCTATGGCTACACCTTC. Its protein is CASSPGTSYGYTF.

V and J are TRBV5-1 and TRBJ2-5, with 14 bases aligning to TRBD2. This CDR3 has 18 residues. Trimming cost V 1 base and J 4 bases; bases outside gene matches: 9. Germline CDR1 and CDR2: SGHRS and YFSETQ. CDR3 in DNA: TGCGCCAGCAGCTTGACTGGGACTAGCGGGAGTTGGGGAGAGACCCAGTACTTC. It encodes CASSLTGTSGSWGETQYF.

This chain links TRBV7-9 with TRBJ2-1; the match to TRBD2 covers 7 bases. This CDR3 spans 14 amino acids. CDR1 is SEHNR and CDR2 is FQNEAQ in the germline V gene (reference sequence). V shed 0 bases, J shed 6 bases, and the junction held 2 bases outside the gene matches. The CDR3 DNA follows: TGTGCCAGCAGCTTAGCGGGAGGGCCCAATGAGCAGTTCTTC. Protein: CASSLAGGPNEQFF.

This chain links TRBV27 with TRBJ1-4; 9 nucleotides match TRBD1. Germline V CDR1 and CDR2: MNHEY, SMNVEV (reference sequence). The CDR3 has 14 residues. Unmatched junction bases numbered 6, after V lost 5 bases and J lost 8 bases. The CDR3 DNA follows: TGTGCCAGCAGTCGCGGGACAGGGAACGAAAAACTGTTTTTT. Its translation is CASSRGTGNEKLFF.

CDR3 in amino acids: CASSEAWQGGGRGAFF. DNA for the CDR3: TGTGCCAGCAGTGAAGCGTGGCAGGGAGGCGGGCGAGGAGCTTTCTTT. V and J are TRBV6-1 and TRBJ1-1; TRBD1 is a possible D gene (5 bases). With 0 bases removed from V and 10 bases from J, the gap between germline ends came to 21 bases. Germline assignment: CDR1 MNHNS and CDR2 SASEGT. This CDR3 spans 16 amino acids.

The rearrangement uses TRBV6-4 and TRBJ2-1, with 11 bases lining up with TRBD2. Germline lookup yields CDR1 MRHNA and CDR2 SNTAGT. The CDR3 is made up of 16 amino acids. The J segment lost 9 bases and the V segment lost 0 bases, leaving 7 bases of the junction unmatched. The CDR3 loop reads CASSDSLTSGSLEQFF. In DNA form, the CDR3 reads TGTGCCAGCAGTGACTCTCTAACTAGCGGGAGCCTTGAGCAGTTCTTC.

The chain carries TRBV5-8 and TRBJ2-3, with 8 bases that match TRBD2. This CDR3 has 14 amino acids. V gave up 6 bases and J gave up 3 bases; unmatched junction bases: 6. CDR1 and CDR2 from the germline V gene are SGHTS and YDEGEE. The CDR3 loop is CASKREMRTDTQYF. DNA for the CDR3: TGTGCCAGCAAGCGGGAGATGAGGACAGATACGCAGTATTTT.

The chain employs TRBV28 and TRBJ1-1, with D possibly matching TRBD1 (5 bases). Trimming stripped 0 bases from V and 0 bases from J, with 11 bases between. Germline CDR1 reads MDHEN; CDR2 reads SYDVKM. The CDR3 length is 16 residues. CDR3 sequence (DNA): TGTGCCAGCAGTTTATGGAACAGGACCTTGAACACTGAAGCTTTCTTT. Residues: CASSLWNRTLNTEAFF. Supplemented by reference TRBV28 and TRBJ1-1, the full variable domain reads DVKVTQSSRYLVKRTGEKVFLECVQDMDHENMFWYRQDPGLGLRLIYFSYDVKMKEKGDIPEGYSVSREKKERFSLILESASTNQTSMYLCASSLWNRTLNTEAFFGQGTRLTVV.